This TCR beta chain was sequenced in a study of T cell repertoires in cytomegalovirus infection. Study conclusions and caveats: In two of eight donors, the top clonotype was HLA-C-restricted CMV-specific.

MiXCR was run by TCRdb on the reads, yielding one entry per CDR3 protein. The data hold approximately 500,000 distinct CDR3 sequences, with about 15% observed a single time. This clonotype was picked up a small number of times. Its specificity is unknown. This clonotype was sampled from a human donor in good health (CMV status not recorded). Some clones in this sample may be carry-over from other donors' samples. The specimen sequenced was CD8+ T cells from PBMCs.

CDR3 residues: CASSVEAARPDTQYF. Written as DNA, the CDR3 is TGTGCCAGCAGCGTAGAGGCAGCTAGACCAGATACGCAGTATTTT. The genes are TRBV9 and TRBJ2-3; D unresolved. The V end lost 0 bases, the J end lost 4 bases, and 12 bases lay between the germline ends. Germline-derived CDR1 and CDR2 are SGDLS and YYNGEE. The CDR3 runs 15 residues.